This T cell receptor beta chain was captured by sequencing in a study of Ad26.COV2.S vaccination and SARS-CoV-2 variants (dated by TCRdb to the early 2020s). Background for the entire study: Donors in the vaccine arm were drawn from COV1001, a phase I-IIa trial of Ad26.COV2.S in healthy adults that was multicentre, randomized, double-blind and placebo-controlled. Ad26.COV2.S was administered intramuscularly at a dose of 5x10^10 or 1x10^11 viral particles, either as one shot or as two shots given 56 days apart. Sequencing of the TCRbeta repertoire served to evaluate the specificity and breadth of SARS-CoV-2-reactive T cell receptors following Ad26.COV2.S vaccination. A total of 32 samples were included in the TCR-sequenced set, comprising 19 Ad26.COV2.S vaccine recipients, 5 placebo recipients and 8 SARS-CoV-2 convalescent individuals. Trial participants were randomized into five groups of five: low-dose or high-dose Ad26.COV2.S given once or twice, or placebo on both occasions. Investigators did not know the trial group allocation while performing experiments and assessing outcomes. Overall results and qualifications from the work: The authors noted that the TCR breadth and depth analyses may have underestimated total T cell responses. The study lacked the statistical power to compare responses across vaccine doses or regimens. After vaccination, substantial breadth of spike-specific CD8+ and CD4+ T cell responses was reported. Vaccine and placebo recipients had similar non-spike TCR breadth, a finding consistent with the vaccine containing only spike. Ad26.COV2.S recipients had higher spike-specific TCR breadth than placebo recipients (P = 0.0014).

The treatment or condition label, as the study defines it: roughly 20 received Ad26.COV2.S at low or high dose, single or two shots; about 5 received placebo; per-sample allocation not given. Repertoires of vaccine and placebo recipients were sequenced from samples taken on day 63 after the first injection. Between 29 July and 7 August 2020, Cohort 1b enrolled about two dozen adults aged 18-55 years at one site in Boston, USA. As a vaccine, Ad26.COV2.S was a replication-incompetent adenovirus type 26 vector that expressed a prefusion-stabilized SARS-CoV-2 spike protein derived from the original Wuhan strain. The germline V gene (reference sequence) provides CDR1 LNHNV and CDR2 YYDKDF. The junction shows trimming of 8 bases on V and 1 base on J, plus 11 bases between the germline ends. There are 14 amino acids in the CDR3, from cysteine to phenylalanine inclusive. The DNA shown is the 42-base CDR3, in frame from base 1.

The immunoSEQ Assay was the method used to sequence TCRbeta CDR3 regions. After extraction, genomic DNA underwent amplification by bias-controlled multiplex PCR, followed by high-throughput sequencing. Regarding the original processing steps: Collapsing and filtering of sequences were performed to quantify the absolute abundance of each unique TCRbeta CDR3 region. T cell fraction was estimated by normalizing TCRbeta template counts to usable DNA, which was measured by amplifying reference genes present in all nucleated cells. Repertoire TCRs were annotated as SARS-CoV-2-specific by exact matching of V gene, CDR3 amino acid sequence and J gene to a known reactive TCR set. The reference SARS-CoV-2 TCR set was obtained from MIRA and was filtered for enrichment in COVID-19-positive ImmuneCODE repertoires, whereby public or cross-reactive TCRs were removed. Based on the MIRA antigens, annotated TCRs were further analysed at the level of specific ORF or position within ORF. Breadth was defined as the number of annotated unique rearrangements divided by the total number of unique productive rearrangements, and depth was defined as the summed frequency of the annotated unique rearrangements. TCR breadth was compared between groups using two-sided Wilcoxon rank-sum tests. TCRdb carries this immuneACCESS record with in-frame sequences only. Its versions omit some clonotypes, under half of them owing to an unresolved V gene in the studies checked, with the rest unexplained. The V and J calls and clone size come from that table; D and trimming were worked out from the DNA. The sample profile shows fewer than 400,000 clones; roughly 88% of them were found once. The ten largest make up about 5% of the sample.

This clone was counted only a few times. Its antigen is not yet known. No base quality information exists; no much larger clone differs at one position. This clonotype originated in a person aged 18-60 years who received the Ad26.COV2.S COVID-19 vaccine or a placebo. This specimen was peripheral blood, taken in a trial of Ad26.COV2.S vaccine versus placebo. The V and J genes are TRBV15 and TRBJ2-2, and possibly TRBD2, on 5 matching bases. The DNA sequence is as follows: TGTGCCACCCTCTTGGGAGAGAACACCGGGGAGCTGTTTTTT. It codes for CATLLGENTGELFF.